The 14 T cell receptor beta chains in this list originate from one sample, sequenced in a study of T cells in localized non-small cell lung cancer. Data came from immunoSEQ multiplex PCR; TCRdb stores just in-frame clones and leaves some out. There are fewer than 50,000 clones in the sample; approximately 80% occur only once, and roughly 8% lies in the top ten. The sample consisted of PBMCs, taken before any cancer treatment. The receptor source for this set is a man aged 35 to 69 with stage II lung adenocarcinoma.

The chain uses TRBV11-2 and TRBJ2-3; D gene uncertain. Germline CDR1 SGHAT, CDR2 FQNNGV. CDR3 length equals 13 residues. V lost 2 bases, J lost 1 base, and 4 bases lay in between. The CDR3 loop reads CASSLYGTDTQYF. CDR3 in DNA: TGTGCCAGCAGCTTATACGGCACAGATACGCAGTATTTT.

The J gene is TRBJ2-3, the V gene TRBV7-9; D perhaps matches TRBD2 (6 bases). V gave up 5 bases and J gave up 4 bases, with 28 bases separating them. Germline V gene lookup returns CDR1 SEHNR and CDR2 FQNEAQ (reference sequence). This CDR3 is 19 amino acids long. CDR3 amino acids: CASSPLKGHGGNNADTQYF. For the CDR3, the DNA is TGTGCCAGCAGCCCTCTTAAAGGCCATGGGGGGAACAACGCAGATACGCAGTATTTT.

This clone was recorded only once. The chain is built from TRBV6-5 and TRBJ2-5, with D maybe TRBD1 (5 bases). Trimming removed 0 bases from V and 1 base from J, with 9 bases in between. Germline CDR1 reads MNHEY; CDR2 reads SVGAGI. The CDR3 is 15 residues long. CDR3 in amino acids: CASSYSRQFQETQYF. The CDR3 nucleotides read TGTGCCAGCAGTTACTCGAGACAGTTCCAAGAGACCCAGTACTTC.

V is TRBV19 and J is TRBJ2-1; TRBD2 aligns across 14 bases. The CDR3 has 14 amino acids. The germline CDR1 and CDR2 sequences are LNHDA and SQIVND (reference sequence). Losses at the gene ends were 11 bases for V and 9 bases for J; bases not matched to a gene: 9. CDR3 residues: CASMIGLAGGEQFF. CDR3 sequence (DNA): TGTGCCTCAATGATAGGACTAGCGGGGGGTGAGCAGTTCTTC. Filled out from reference TRBV19 and TRBJ2-1, the complete variable domain reads DGGITQSPKYLFRKEGQNVTLSCEQNLNHDAMYWYRQDPGQGLRLIYYSQIVNDFQKGDIAEGYSVSREKKESFPLTVTSAQKNPTAFYLCASMIGLAGGEQFFGPGTRLTVL.

The chain couples TRBV27 to TRBJ2-7; no definite D call. Germline CDR1 and CDR2: MNHEY and SMNVEV (reference sequence). Between the trimmed V and J ends, which lost 4 bases and 0 bases, there was a span of 10 bases. CDR3 length: 14 residues. The CDR3 nucleotides are TGTGCCAGCAGTTCCGCAGAGAACTCCTACGAGCAGTACTTC. This gives the protein CASSSAENSYEQYF.

V is TRBV7-8 and J is TRBJ2-7, with a weak D call TRBD1 (6 bases). The CDR3 length is 16 residues. The V gene's germline CDR1 is SGHVS and CDR2 FQNEAQ. The V and J ends lost 4 bases and 2 bases respectively, with 18 bases between them. CDR3 sequence: CASSSRVGAAAYEQYF. The CDR3 DNA follows: TGTGCCAGCAGCTCCAGGGTGGGGGCCGCAGCCTACGAGCAGTACTTC.

The CDR3 region has the DNA TGTGCCAGCAGCCTCCCCTCAGGGAGGGAGACCCAGTACTTC. Translated: CASSLPSGRETQYF. The chain carries TRBV7-2 and TRBJ2-5, with D tentatively TRBD2 (6 bases). This CDR3 region has 14 residues. The germline V and J ends were trimmed by 5 bases and 5 bases, with 15 bases remaining between them. Germline V CDR1 and CDR2: SGHTA, FQGNSA.

This clone was recorded only once. The chain carries TRBV18 and TRBJ1-6, with 10 nucleotides matching TRBD1. The CDR3 length is 15 residues. After removal of 8 bases from V and 7 bases from J, the junction contained 8 bases not matched to a gene. Per germline, CDR1 KGHSH and CDR2 LQKENI. The CDR3 region is CASAQQGQGNSPLHF. The DNA for the CDR3 is TGTGCCAGCGCACAGCAGGGACAGGGGAATTCACCCCTCCACTTT.

The chain recombines TRBV5-4 with TRBJ1-1; D remains unclear. CDR3 length: 13 residues. Trimming stripped 1 base from V and 2 bases from J, with 6 bases between. Germline loops: CDR1 SGHNT, CDR2 YYREEE (reference sequence). The DNA for the CDR3 is TGTGCCAGCAGCTTGCAGACTAACACTGAAGCTTTCTTT. The encoded protein is CASSLQTNTEAFF.

The V and J genes are TRBV9 and TRBJ2-1; no reliable D call. V was cut by 4 bases and J by 4 bases, with 9 bases left in between. Germline lookup yields CDR1 SGDLS and CDR2 YYNGEE. The CDR3 is made up of 13 amino acids. CDR3 nucleotides: TGTGCCAGCAGCTCCGGGCCGTACAATGAGCAGTTCTTC. It codes for CASSSGPYNEQFF.

The rearrangement links TRBV19 to TRBJ1-4; TRBD1 agrees at 7 bases. Germline values: CDR1 LNHDA, CDR2 SQIVND (reference sequence). The CDR3 extends over 13 amino acids. J gave up 10 bases and V 5 bases, and 7 bases lay outside the gene matches. The CDR3 DNA reads as TGTGCCAGTAGTCGCCAGGGGGAGGGAAAACTGTTTTTT. Its translation: CASSRQGEGKLFF.

The rearrangement joins TRBV7-2 to TRBJ2-1, with 10 bases fitting TRBD2. Germline V lookup: CDR1 SGHTA, CDR2 FQGNSA. The CDR3 covers 15 residues. The V segment lost 4 bases and the J segment 7 bases; nucleotides outside the gene matches: 7. In DNA form, the CDR3 reads TGTGCCAGCAGCTCGCCGGGACTAGCGCCTAATGAGCAGTTCTTC. Its protein is CASSSPGLAPNEQFF.

The gene calls are TRBV6-5 and TRBJ1-6, with D hard to call. Germline V gene lookup returns CDR1 MNHEY and CDR2 SVGAGI. This CDR3 spans 12 amino acids. The CDR3 nucleotides read TGTGCTTCGGGCCGTAGGGATTCACCCCTCCACTTT. Its protein product is CASGRRDSPLHF.

The chain combines TRBV2 with TRBJ2-3; 9 bases are a match to TRBD1. This CDR3 is built from 15 residues. With 5 bases clipped from V and 1 base from J, the junction kept 4 bases outside the gene matches. Looked up from germline, CDR1 is SNHLY and CDR2 is FYNNEI. CDR3: CASSPDRGGTDTQYF. CDR3 nucleotides: TGTGCCAGCAGTCCTGACAGGGGGGGCACAGATACGCAGTATTTT.